This passage covers 23 T cell receptor beta chains from one sample sequenced in a study of T cells in Graves' hyperthyroidism and ophthalmopathy. It was RNA transcripts that yielded the amplified TCR beta CDR3 regions. Researchers ran a first-round RT-PCR on the TCR CDR3 using the HTBI primer set. In TCRdb, the multiplex PCR reads were re-called with MiXCR into one record per CDR3 protein. Seen here are 300,000 to 350,000 distinct CDR3 sequences, 21% observed once, and the top ten hold about 50%. Material for sequencing was blood. The receptors were gathered from a woman aged 45-65 years with Graves' hyperthyroidism.

The CDR3 sequence: CASSPFSGVSSYEQYF. CDR3 bases: TGCGCCAGCAGCCCTTTTAGCGGGGTGTCTTCCTACGAGCAGTACTTC. This chain connects TRBV4-1 to TRBJ2-7; 8 bases map to TRBD2. Germline CDR1 MGHRA, CDR2 YSYEKL. This CDR3 has 16 residues. V dropped 4 bases and J dropped 1; count of bases not matched to a gene: 9.

This clonotype was seen repeatedly, ten times or more. The chain combines TRBV2 with TRBJ2-2; no reliable D call. The CDR3 spans 14 residues. With 2 bases removed from V and 0 bases from J, the gap between germline ends came to 4 bases. The V gene's germline CDR1 is SNHLY and CDR2 FYNNEI. Written as DNA, the CDR3 is TGTGCCAGCAGTGAAACAACGAACACCGGGGAGCTGTTTTTT. Translating gives CASSETTNTGELFF.

This clonotype was recorded at least ten times. V and J are TRBV28 and TRBJ2-6; D not resolved. Germline assignment: CDR1 MDHEN and CDR2 SYDVKM. CDR3 size: 16 residues. Trimming removed 6 bases at V and 0 bases at J, with 12 bases between. The DNA for the CDR3 is TGTGCCAGCAGACACTCCCTGCGCTCTGGGGCCAACGTCCTGACTTTC. It specifies CASRHSLRSGANVLTF. The full variable domain, its missing parts supplied by reference TRBV28 and TRBJ2-6, is DVKVTQSSRYLVKRTGEKVFLECVQDMDHENMFWYRQDPGLGLRLIYFSYDVKMKEKGDIPEGYSVSREKKERFSLILESASTNQTSMYLCASRHSLRSGANVLTFGAGSRLTVL.

Within the sample, this clonotype is large. The rearrangement links TRBV12-3 or TRBV12-4 to TRBJ2-2; D is undetermined. The CDR3 extends over 15 amino acids. With 3 bases removed from V and 0 bases from J, the gap between germline ends came to 8 bases. This CDR3 reads CASSFWEANTGELFF. In DNA, the CDR3 is TGTGCCAGCAGTTTCTGGGAAGCGAACACCGGGGAGCTGTTTTTT.

The chain couples TRBV5-1 to TRBJ2-3, with TRBD2 as a possible D gene (6 bases). V lost 4 bases and J lost 2, with 11 bases in between. Looked up from germline, CDR1 is SGHRS and CDR2 is YFSETQ. The CDR3 runs 14 residues. In DNA form, the CDR3 reads TGCGCCAGCAGCCGCGGGGTTTTCACAGATACGCAGTATTTT. Residues: CASSRGVFTDTQYF.

This rearrangement joins TRBV7-4 to TRBJ2-7; D uncertain. This CDR3 spans 11 amino acids. Trimming took off 5 bases at V and 5 bases at J, with 7 bases between the two ends. CDR1 is SGHVT and CDR2 is SQSDAQ in the germline V gene. CDR3 DNA sequence: TGTGCCAGCAGCAGATTTAACGAGCAGTACTTC. Protein: CASSRFNEQYF.

The sample holds many counts of this clonotype. The gene calls are TRBV20-1 and TRBJ2-5, with D hard to call. The CDR3 length is 13 residues. V shed 1 base and J shed 1 base, with 7 bases lying between them. Germline lookup yields CDR1 DFQATT and CDR2 SNEGSKA (reference sequence). The CDR3, as DNA: TGCAGTGCTAGAGTCGTGGGCCAAGAGACCCAGTACTTC. Its protein product is CSARVVGQETQYF.

V usage is TRBV19 and J usage is TRBJ2-2; 7 nucleotides match TRBD2. The CDR3 has 17 amino acids. V shed 8 bases and J 4 bases; nucleotides not matched to a gene: 16. Germline values: CDR1 LNHDA, CDR2 SQIVND (reference sequence). CDR3: CASDPSGAGVATGELFF. The CDR3, as DNA: TGTGCCAGTGATCCCAGTGGGGCGGGAGTGGCCACCGGGGAGCTGTTTTTT.

This clonotype was picked up many times. The V gene is TRBV20-1, the J gene TRBJ2-3; D possibly matches TRBD1 or TRBD2 (5 bases each). Germline V gene sequence: CDR1 DFQATT, CDR2 SNEGSKA (reference sequence). CDR3 length: 12 residues. V lost 6 bases, J lost 8 bases, and 15 bases lay in between. The CDR3 nucleotides are TGCAGTGCAGACCGGGACCATGGTACGCAGTATTTT. Its protein is CSADRDHGTQYF.

In its sample, this clonotype was seen many times. CDR3 protein: CASSLSGQNYGYTF. CDR3 nucleotide sequence: TGTGCCAGCAGTTTATCGGGACAGAACTATGGCTACACCTTC. The chain carries TRBV28 and TRBJ1-2, with 7 bases fitting TRBD1. This CDR3 has 14 residues. The germline CDR1 and CDR2 sequences are MDHEN and SYDVKM. Trimming cost V 1 base and J 2 bases; bases outside gene matches: 1.

This clonotype was counted ten times or more. This chain uses TRBV5-1 with TRBJ2-1, with TRBD2 matching over 14 bases. Trimming cost V 1 base and J 8 bases; bases outside gene matches: 5. The length of the CDR3 is 16 residues. Per germline, CDR1 SGHRS and CDR2 YFSETQ. CDR3 protein: CASSLPGTSGSHEQFF. For the CDR3, the DNA is TGCGCCAGCAGCTTGCCCGGGACTAGCGGGAGCCATGAGCAGTTCTTC.

This clonotype was seen many times. The chain uses TRBV7-2 and TRBJ2-5; D uncertain. V was pared by 6 bases and J by 1 base, with 12 bases between. Germline V gene lookup returns CDR1 SGHTA and CDR2 FQGNSA. There are 14 residues in the CDR3. As DNA, the CDR3 is TGTGCCAGCAGAATAGTTGCTAGCCAAGAGACCCAGTACTTC. Protein sequence: CASRIVASQETQYF.

This clonotype was recorded many times. The V and J genes are TRBV2 and TRBJ2-7; D possibly matches TRBD1 or TRBD2 (5 bases each). V lost 3 bases and J 3 bases, leaving 12 bases between the germline ends. The CDR3 loop spans 14 amino acids. The germline V gene has CDR1 SNHLY and CDR2 FYNNEI. The CDR3 reads CASSEGPIRYEQYF. The CDR3, as DNA: TGTGCCAGCAGTGAGGGACCCATACGCTACGAGCAGTACTTC.

This clonotype was seen repeatedly, ten times or more. V and J are TRBV5-1 and TRBJ1-5; D is ambiguous. The ends were cut back, 5 bases at V and 5 bases at J, with 11 bases in the middle. Germline CDR1 SGHRS, CDR2 YFSETQ. The CDR3 loop spans 13 amino acids. The CDR3 is CASRFDPDQPQHF. The CDR3 DNA reads as TGCGCCAGCAGGTTCGACCCTGATCAGCCCCAGCATTTT.

This clonotype was seen ten or more times. This chain uses TRBV3-1 with TRBJ2-7, with D maybe TRBD2 (7 bases). Germline V gives CDR1 LGHDT, CDR2 YNNKEL (reference sequence). The CDR3 has 15 amino acids. V lost 4 bases and J lost 2, with 15 bases in between. CDR3 sequence reads: CASSLGGLAAYEQYF. The CDR3, as DNA: TGTGCCAGCAGCCTAGGGGGTCTAGCGGCCTACGAGCAGTACTTC.

This chain connects TRBV24-1 to TRBJ1-1; D remains ambiguous. Trimming stripped 1 base from V and 1 base from J, with 9 bases between. CDR1 and CDR2 (germline): KGHDR, SFDVKD. This CDR3 has 15 residues. The CDR3 spells CATSDLREKNTEAFF. The CDR3 DNA reads TGTGCCACCAGTGATTTACGGGAGAAGAACACTGAAGCTTTCTTT.

V is TRBV20-1 and J is TRBJ1-3; unclear D gene. Looked up from germline, CDR1 is DFQATT and CDR2 is SNEGSKA (reference sequence). This CDR3 has 15 residues. Trimming shortened V by 1 base and J by 1 base, and 11 bases separated the two germline ends. This CDR3 is CSARAGSRSGNTIYF. The DNA of the CDR3 is TGCAGTGCTAGAGCCGGCTCGCGTTCTGGAAACACCATATATTTT.

The rearrangement joins TRBV6-5 to TRBJ1-5, with 7 bases matching TRBD1. From germline, CDR1 is MNHEY and CDR2 SVGAGI. CDR3 size: 14 residues. V dropped 3 bases and J dropped 7; count of bases not matched to a gene: 6. The CDR3 DNA is TGTGCCAGCAGTTATGGACAGGTCGGCCAGCCCCAGCATTTT. Its protein is CASSYGQVGQPQHF.

Points on this clonotype: Just one base apart from a much larger clone, this may be a read error. The chain combines TRBV19 with TRBJ1-2, with D possibly being TRBD1 (5 bases). Trimming removed 7 bases from V and 3 bases from J, with 15 bases in between. The CDR3 sequence is 14 residues long. CDR1 and CDR2 from the germline V gene are LNHDA and SQIVND (reference sequence). CDR3 residues: CASTPRGIDYGYTF. The CDR3 bases are TGTGCCAGTACCCCCCGGGGGATTGACTATGGCTACACCTTC.

This clonotype appeared many times. This chain links TRBV20-1 with TRBJ2-3; 11 nucleotides match TRBD2. The CDR3 is 16 amino acids. Trimming took 1 base from V and 3 from J; bases not matched to a gene: 6. CDR1 is DFQATT and CDR2 is SNEGSKA in the germline V gene (reference sequence). The CDR3 DNA follows: TGCAGTGCTAGAGTGGCTAGCGGGAGGAAGACAGATACGCAGTATTTT. It yields the protein CSARVASGRKTDTQYF.

Ten or more counts support this clonotype. V is TRBV11-2 and J is TRBJ2-5, with 10 bases lining up with TRBD1. The junction had 15 bases not matched to a gene; V was cut back by 4 bases and J by 7 bases. This CDR3 is built from 17 residues. Germline V lookup: CDR1 SGHAT, CDR2 FQNNGV. The CDR3 here is CASSSHPGQGPPLTQYF. The CDR3 DNA is TGTGCCAGCAGCTCTCATCCGGGACAGGGGCCACCTCTGACCCAGTACTTC.

Concerning this clonotype itself: This may be a read error, as it is one base from a much larger clone. V gene TRBV28 combines with J gene TRBJ2-1, with D possibly TRBD1 on 5 matching bases. The CDR3 covers 15 residues. Germline V gives CDR1 MDHEN, CDR2 SYDVKM. In nucleotides, the CDR3 is TGTGCCAGCAGTACCGGCAGGGTCCCCTACAGTGAGCAGTTCTTC. Encoded protein: CASSTGRVPYSEQFF.

The chain links TRBV7-3 to TRBJ2-3, with D possibly called TRBD1 or TRBD2 (5 bases each). The V gene's germline CDR1 is SGHTA and CDR2 FQGTGA. The CDR3 loop spans 15 amino acids. Trimming took 2 bases from V and 5 from J, leaving 14 bases between them. The CDR3 sequence: CASSLHGTYGDTQYF. CDR3 DNA sequence: TGTGCCAGCAGCTTACATGGGACCTACGGAGATACGCAGTATTTT.